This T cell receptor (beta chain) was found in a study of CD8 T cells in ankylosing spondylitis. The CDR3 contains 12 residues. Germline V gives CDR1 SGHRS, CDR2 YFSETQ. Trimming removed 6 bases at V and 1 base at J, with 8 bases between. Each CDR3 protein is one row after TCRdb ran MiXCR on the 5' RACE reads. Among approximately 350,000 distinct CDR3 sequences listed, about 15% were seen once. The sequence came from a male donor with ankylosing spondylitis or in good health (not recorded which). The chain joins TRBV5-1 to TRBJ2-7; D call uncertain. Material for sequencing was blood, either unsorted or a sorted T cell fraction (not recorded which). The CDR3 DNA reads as TGCGCCAGCAATTTAGATTCCTACGAGCAGTACTTC. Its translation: CASNLDSYEQYF.